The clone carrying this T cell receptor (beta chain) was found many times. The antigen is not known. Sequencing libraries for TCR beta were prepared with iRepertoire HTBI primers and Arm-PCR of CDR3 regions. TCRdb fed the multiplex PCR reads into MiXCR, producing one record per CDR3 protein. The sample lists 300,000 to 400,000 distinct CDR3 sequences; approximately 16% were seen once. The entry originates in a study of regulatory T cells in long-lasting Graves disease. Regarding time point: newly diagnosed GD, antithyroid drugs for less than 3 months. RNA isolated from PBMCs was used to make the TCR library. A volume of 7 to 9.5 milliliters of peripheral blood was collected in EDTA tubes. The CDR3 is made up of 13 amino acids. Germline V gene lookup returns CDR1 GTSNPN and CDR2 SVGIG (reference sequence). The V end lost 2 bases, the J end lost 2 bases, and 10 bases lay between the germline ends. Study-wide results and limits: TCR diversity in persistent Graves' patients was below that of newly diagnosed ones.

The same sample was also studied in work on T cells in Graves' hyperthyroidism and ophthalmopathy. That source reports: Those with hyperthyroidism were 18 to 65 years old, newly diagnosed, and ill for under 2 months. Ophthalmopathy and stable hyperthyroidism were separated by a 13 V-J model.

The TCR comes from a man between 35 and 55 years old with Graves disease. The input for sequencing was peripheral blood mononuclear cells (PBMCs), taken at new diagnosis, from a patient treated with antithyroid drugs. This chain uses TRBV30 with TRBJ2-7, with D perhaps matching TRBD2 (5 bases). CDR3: CAWSRGPPYEQYF. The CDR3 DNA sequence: TGTGCCTGGAGTCGGGGTCCCCCCTACGAGCAGTACTTC.